This T cell receptor (beta chain) comes out of a study of blood T cell repertoires in COVID-19. Study at large: T cells, B-cell-depleted T cells, or PBMCs supplied cDNA or gDNA.

This clone showed up just once. V shed 4 bases and J 2 bases; nucleotides not matched to a gene: 8. The V gene's germline CDR1 is MGHDK and CDR2 SYGVNS. This CDR3 comprises 17 residues. Measured with immunoSEQ multiplex PCR; TCRdb has only the in-frame clones, and not every one. The sample records around 71,000 clones, about 86% being singletons. This clonotype was sampled from a man aged 70 or older with acute or convalescent COVID-19. Sequencing was done on a sample of peripheral blood. The chain is built from TRBV25-1 and TRBJ1-1; TRBD1 aligns across 12 bases. CDR3 protein: CASSAGTGGRRNTEAFF. The CDR3 DNA follows: TGTGCCAGCAGTGCGGGGACAGGGGGCCGACGAAACACTGAAGCTTTCTTT.